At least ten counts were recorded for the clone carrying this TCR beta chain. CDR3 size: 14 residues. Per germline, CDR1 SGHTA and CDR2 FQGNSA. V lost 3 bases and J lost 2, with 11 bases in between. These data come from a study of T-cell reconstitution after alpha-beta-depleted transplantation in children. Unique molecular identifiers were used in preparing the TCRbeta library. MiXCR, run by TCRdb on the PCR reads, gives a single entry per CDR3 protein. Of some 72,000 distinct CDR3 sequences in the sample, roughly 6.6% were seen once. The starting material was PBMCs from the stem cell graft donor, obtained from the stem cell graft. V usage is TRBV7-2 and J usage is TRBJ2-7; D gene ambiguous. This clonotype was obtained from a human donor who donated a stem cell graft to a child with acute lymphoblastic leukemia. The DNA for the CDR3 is TGTGCCAGCAGCTTGGGGAAGCCGCCCTACGAGCAGTACTTC. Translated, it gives CASSLGKPPYEQYF.